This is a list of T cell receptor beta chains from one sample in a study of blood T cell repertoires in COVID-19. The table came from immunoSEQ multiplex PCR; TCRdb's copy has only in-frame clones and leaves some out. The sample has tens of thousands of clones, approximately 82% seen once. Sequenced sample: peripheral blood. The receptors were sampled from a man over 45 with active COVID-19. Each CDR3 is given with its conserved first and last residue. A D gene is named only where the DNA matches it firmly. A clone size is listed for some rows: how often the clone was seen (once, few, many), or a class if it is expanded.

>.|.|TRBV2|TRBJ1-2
TGTGCCAGCAGTAATACAGGGTTCTCTTACGGCTACACCTTC
CASSNTGFSYGYTF
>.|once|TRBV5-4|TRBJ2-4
TGTGCCAGCAGCGACTACTCGGGTTTAAACATTCAGTACTTC
CASSDYSGLNIQYF
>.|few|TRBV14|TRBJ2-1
TGTGCCAGCAGCCAAGATGGGGGGGCCTACTACAATGAGCAGTTCTTC
CASSQDGGAYYNEQFF
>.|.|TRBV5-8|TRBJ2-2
TGTGCCAGCAGCTTCCCCTCGGGACGGGACTTTACGGGGGAGCTGTTTTTT
CASSFPSGRDFTGELFF
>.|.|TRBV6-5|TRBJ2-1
TGTGCCAGCAGACAGAGCTCCTACAATGAGCAGTTCTTC
CASRQSSYNEQFF
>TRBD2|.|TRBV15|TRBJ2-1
TGTGCCACCAGCAGCCCCGACTGGGGGGGTTACAATGAGCAGTTCTTC
CATSSPDWGGYNEQFF
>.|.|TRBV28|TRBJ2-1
TGTGCCAGCAGTTCCCCTTCGGGAGCGGCTTATGGGAATGAGCAGTTCTTC
CASSSPSGAAYGNEQFF
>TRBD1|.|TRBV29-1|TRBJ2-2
TGCAGCGTCGGTCGGGGACAGGGGACCGGGGAGCTGTTTTTT
CSVGRGQGTGELFF
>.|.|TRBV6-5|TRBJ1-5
TGTGCCAGCAGTCCCGACAGAAGCAATCAGCCCCAGCATTTT
CASSPDRSNQPQHF
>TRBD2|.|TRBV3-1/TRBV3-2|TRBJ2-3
TGTGCCAGCAGCCGGGGACTACCGGGGTGGGGTACGCAGTATTTT
CASSRGLPGWGTQYF
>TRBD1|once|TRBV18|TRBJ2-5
TGTGCCAGCTCACGGAGACAGGGATTCTCAGAGACCCAGTACTTC
CASSRRQGFSETQYF
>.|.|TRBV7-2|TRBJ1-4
TGTGCCAGCAGCAGCGACAGGAAACTGTTTTTT
CASSSDRKLFF
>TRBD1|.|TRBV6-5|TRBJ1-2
TGTGCCAGCAGGCCCGCAGGGGGTTATGGCTACACCTTC
CASRPAGGYGYTF
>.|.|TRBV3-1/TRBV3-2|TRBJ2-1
TGTGCCAGCAGCCCGTGGGCCGAGAATGAGCAGTTCTTC
CASSPWAENEQFF
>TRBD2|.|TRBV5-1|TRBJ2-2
TGCGCCAGCAGCGAAGGACTAGCTGCCCGTGTTGCCGGGGAGCTGTTTTTT
CASSEGLAARVAGELFF
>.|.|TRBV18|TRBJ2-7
TGTGCCAGCTCACTCTCACGGGGCGAGCAGTACTTC
CASSLSRGEQYF
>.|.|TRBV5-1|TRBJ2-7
TGCGCCAGCAGCTTGAGTGGACAGAAATATTCCTACGAGCAGTACTTC
CASSLSGQKYSYEQYF
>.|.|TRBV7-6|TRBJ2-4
TGTGCCAGCAGCTTCGGCGGTCAGAGAGAAAACATTCAGTACTTC
CASSFGGQRENIQYF
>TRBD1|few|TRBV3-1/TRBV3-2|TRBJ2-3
TGTGCCAGCAGCCAGACCTCCGGGACAGGGGATTCAGATACGCAGTATTTT
CASSQTSGTGDSDTQYF
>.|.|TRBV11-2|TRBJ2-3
TGTGCCAGCAGCTACGGGACAGATACGCAGTATTTT
CASSYGTDTQYF
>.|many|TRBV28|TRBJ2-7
TGTGCCAGCAGTTCAGGGTACCGCGAGCAGTACTTC
CASSSGYREQYF
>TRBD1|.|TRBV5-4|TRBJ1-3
TGTGCCAGCAGCCAGAAGCAGGGGGCGTCTGGAAACACCATATATTTT
CASSQKQGASGNTIYF
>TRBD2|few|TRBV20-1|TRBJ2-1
TGCAGTGCTAGTGACGGGACTAGCGGTGCCGAGCAGTTCTTC
CSASDGTSGAEQFF
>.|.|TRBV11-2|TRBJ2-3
TGTGCCAGCAGCTTAGTTGAGCGTCGTACGCAGTATTTT
CASSLVERRTQYF
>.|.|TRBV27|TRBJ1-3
TGTGCCAGCAGTTTTCAGGGTGGAGGAAACACCATATATTTT
CASSFQGGGNTIYF
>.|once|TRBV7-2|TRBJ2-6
TGTGCCAGCAGCGGAAAAAGGGGAGGGGCCAACGTCCTGACTTTC
CASSGKRGGANVLTF
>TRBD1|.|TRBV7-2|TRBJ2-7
TGTGCCAGCAGCTATGGGGACAGGCGCTACGAGCAGTACTTC
CASSYGDRRYEQYF
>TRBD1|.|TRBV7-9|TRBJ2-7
TGTGCCAGCAGCGCCACAGGGGGGTCGGACGAGCAGTACTTC
CASSATGGSDEQYF
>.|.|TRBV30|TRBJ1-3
TGTGCCTGGAGCCCGACAGCCTCTGGAAACACCATATATTTT
CAWSPTASGNTIYF
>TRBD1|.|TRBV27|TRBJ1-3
TGTGCCAGCAGGGGACAGGGAGGGAACACCATATATTTT
CASRGQGGNTIYF
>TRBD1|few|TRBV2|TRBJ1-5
TGTGCCAGCAACAGGGGGCAACAGCCCCAGCATTTT
CASNRGQQPQHF
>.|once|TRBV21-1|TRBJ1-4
TGTGCCAGCAGCAAAGCGGCAGGGGGTAATGAAAAACTGTTTTTT
CASSKAAGGNEKLFF
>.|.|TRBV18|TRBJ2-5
TGTGCCAGCTCACCACACAGGGCAGAGACCCAGTACTTC
CASSPHRAETQYF
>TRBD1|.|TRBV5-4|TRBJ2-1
TGTGCCAGCAGCTTTTCGGACAGGTGGTTCTTC
CASSFSDRWFF
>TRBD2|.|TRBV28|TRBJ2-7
TGTGCCAGCAGTACCCCTAGCGGGCAGCACTACGAGCAGTACTTC
CASSTPSGQHYEQYF
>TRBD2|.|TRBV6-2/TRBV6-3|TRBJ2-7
TGTGCCAGCAGTACCGGGCGCGGGAGACGGTACGAGCAGTACTTC
CASSTGRGRRYEQYF
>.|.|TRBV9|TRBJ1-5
TGTGCCAGCAGCTCTCGGGGGGATAGCAATCAGCCCCAGCATTTT
CASSSRGDSNQPQHF
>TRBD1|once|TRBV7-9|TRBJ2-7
TGTGCCAGCAGCTTGGACAGGGGGCAGTACGAGCAGTACTTC
CASSLDRGQYEQYF
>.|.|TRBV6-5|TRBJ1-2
TGTGCCAGCACCCAGGTTGGCAGGATTAACTATGGCTACACCTTC
CASTQVGRINYGYTF
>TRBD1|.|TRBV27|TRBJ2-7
TGTGCCAGCAGTCCAGGCCGCAGACAGGGAGCCTACGAGCAGTACTTC
CASSPGRRQGAYEQYF